Listed below are T cell receptor beta chains from one sample, sequenced in a study of cytomegalovirus exposure and HLA in healthy donors. Only in-frame clones appear in the TCRdb table, and some are missing; sequencing was by immunoSEQ multiplex PCR. This listing includes tens of thousands of clones. The specimen sequenced was PBMCs. The receptors here all came from a woman in her 30s in good health and CMV-seropositive. Each CDR3 is given with its conserved first and last residue. D genes are given only for firm matches.

>TRBJ2-7|TRBV27|NA
TGTGCCAGCAGCGGTGACTCCTACGAGCAGTACTTC
CASSGDSYEQYF
>TRBJ1-3|TRBV30|NA
TGTGCCTGTACACAGGCGTCTGGAAACACCATATATTTT
CACTQASGNTIYF
>TRBJ1-5|TRBV10-3|NA
TGTGCCTCCGATACAGGTGACAGCAATCAGCCCCAGCATTTT
CASDTGDSNQPQHF
>TRBJ1-2|TRBV5-6|NA
TGTGCCAGCAGCTTGTTCCGTGGCTACACCTTC
CASSLFRGYTF
>TRBJ2-3|TRBV4-1|TRBD2
TGCGCCAGCAGCCCGGGAGGGGTCTACTCTAGCACAGATACGCAGTATTTT
CASSPGGVYSSTDTQYF
>TRBJ2-1|TRBV9|NA
TGTGCCAGCAGCGTAGACGGGAGCGTCTACAATGAGCAGTTCTTC
CASSVDGSVYNEQFF
>TRBJ2-5|TRBV19|TRBD1
TGTGCCAGTAGCGCCTCCTTCCGGACAGGGGAAGAGACCCAGTACTTC
CASSASFRTGEETQYF
>TRBJ2-5|TRBV4-2|NA
TGTGCCAGCAGCCACTACCGGGACACCCAAGAGACCCAGTACTTC
CASSHYRDTQETQYF
>TRBJ2-6|TRBV27|NA
TGTGCCAGCAGTCCCTTGGGGGGGGCGGCGGGGGCCAACGTCCTGACTTTC
CASSPLGGAAGANVLTF
>TRBJ2-7|TRBV10-2|TRBD2
TGCGCCAGCAGTGAGAGCGGGAGTATGTACGAGCAGTACTTC
CASSESGSMYEQYF
>TRBJ2-5|TRBV9|TRBD2
TGTGCCAGCAGCGCGACCACTAGCGGGGGGCCCATTATGGAGACCCAGTACTTC
CASSATTSGGPIMETQYF
>TRBJ1-1|TRBV6-5|TRBD1
TGTGCCAGCAGTACCGTACAGGGGGTGGGCACTGAAGCTTTCTTT
CASSTVQGVGTEAFF
>TRBJ2-3|TRBV11-2|NA
TGTGCCAGCAGCTTAACCGGCGGTAGCACAGATACGCAGTATTTT
CASSLTGGSTDTQYF
>TRBJ1-3|TRBV11-2|NA
TGTGCCAGCAGCTTAGTAGGGTACAGGGCCACTGGAAACACCATATATTTT
CASSLVGYRATGNTIYF
>TRBJ2-7|TRBV6-1|NA
TGTGCCAGCAGTGTGTTTCAGGGCTACGAGCAGTACTTC
CASSVFQGYEQYF